This T cell receptor beta chain originates from a study of post-analysis software for immune sequencing data. Looking at the study overall: The courses of disease that were included comprised relapsing-remitting, secondary progressive and progressive-relapsing multiple sclerosis.

The study, taken as a whole, reports: Among roughly 5 TRBV segments more frequent in patients than controls were TRBV5-6, TRBV5-1 and TRBV20-1. F-measure co-clustering was strong for batch-matched samples. Controls had significantly higher normalized Chao1 diversity than multiple sclerosis patients.

This clonotype turned up a few times. Its antigen remains unidentified. Tagging with unique molecular identifiers was a feature of the TCR beta cDNA libraries. Yield was roughly 0.5 million cDNA molecules from about 0.94 to 9.7 million T cells. MiXCR, run by TCRdb on the PCR reads, gives a single entry per CDR3 protein. The repertoire includes hundreds of thousands of distinct CDR3 sequences, approximately 39% of them detected once, and approximately 7.7% sits in the top ten. Germline CDR1 reads SGHTA; CDR2 reads FQGTGA. The ends were cut back, 5 bases at V and 5 bases at J, with 10 bases in the middle. The CDR3 extends over 13 amino acids.

This sequence joins TRBV7-3 and TRBJ2-1; perhaps TRBD2 as D (5 bases). The sequenced sample was blood. This sequence was found in a girl aged 2 to 9 with multiple sclerosis. CDR3 sequence (DNA): TGTGCCAGCAGCCCGGGATCGCACAATGAGCAGTTCTTC. Its translation: CASSPGSHNEQFF.